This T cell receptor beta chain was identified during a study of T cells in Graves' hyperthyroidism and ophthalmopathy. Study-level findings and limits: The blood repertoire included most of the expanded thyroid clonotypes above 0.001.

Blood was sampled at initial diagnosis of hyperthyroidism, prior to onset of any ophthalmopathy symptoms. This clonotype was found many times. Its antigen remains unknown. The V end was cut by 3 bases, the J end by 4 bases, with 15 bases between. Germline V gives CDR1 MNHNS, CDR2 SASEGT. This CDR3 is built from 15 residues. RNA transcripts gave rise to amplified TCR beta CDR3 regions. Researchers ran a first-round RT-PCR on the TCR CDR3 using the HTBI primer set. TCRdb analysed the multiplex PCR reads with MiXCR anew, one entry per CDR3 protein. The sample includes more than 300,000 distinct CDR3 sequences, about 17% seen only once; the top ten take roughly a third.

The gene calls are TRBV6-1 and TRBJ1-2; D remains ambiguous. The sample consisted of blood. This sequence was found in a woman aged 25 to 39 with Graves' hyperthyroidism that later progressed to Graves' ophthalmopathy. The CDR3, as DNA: TGTGCCAGCAGTGAGGTTGGAGACCCTCTCTATGGCTACACCTTC. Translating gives CASSEVGDPLYGYTF.